Listed below are T cell receptor beta chains from one sample, sequenced in a study of cytomegalovirus exposure and HLA in healthy donors. Libraries were prepared by immunoSEQ multiplex PCR; TCRdb keeps only in-frame clonotypes and omits some of them. Among about 220,000 clones listed, about 75% were seen once. The sample comprised PBMCs. The receptors shown here come from a male donor in good health and CMV-seronegative. Each CDR3 is given with its conserved first and last residue. The order of the fields is D gene, V gene, clone size, J gene, CDR3 protein, CDR3 DNA. D genes are given only for firm matches. Clone size is stated in some rows and not others, as once, few, many or a class when expanded.

D gene: .; V gene: TRBV4-2; clone size: .; J gene: TRBJ1-2; CDR3 protein: CASSQEGRSRVKGYTF; CDR3 DNA: TGTGCCAGCAGCCAAGAGGGCAGGTCCAGGGTGAAGGGCTACACCTTC
D gene: TRBD2; V gene: TRBV4-1; clone size: .; J gene: TRBJ2-3; CDR3 protein: CASSARLAGSTDTQYF; CDR3 DNA: TGCGCCAGCAGCGCCCGACTAGCGGGGAGCACAGATACGCAGTATTTT
D gene: .; V gene: TRBV28; clone size: .; J gene: TRBJ1-2; CDR3 protein: CASSTGGATNYGYTF; CDR3 DNA: TGTGCCAGCAGTACGGGGGGGGCCACTAACTATGGCTACACCTTC
D gene: TRBD1; V gene: TRBV5-5; clone size: .; J gene: TRBJ1-6; CDR3 protein: CASSSEDRGTYNSPLHF; CDR3 DNA: TGTGCCAGCAGCTCGGAGGACAGGGGGACCTATAATTCACCCCTCCACTTT
D gene: .; V gene: TRBV5-1; clone size: .; J gene: TRBJ1-1; CDR3 protein: CASSGEHPTEAFF; CDR3 DNA: TGCGCCAGCAGCGGAGAACACCCCACTGAAGCTTTCTTT
D gene: .; V gene: TRBV4-3; clone size: .; J gene: TRBJ2-1; CDR3 protein: CASSQDLTDEQFF; CDR3 DNA: TGCGCCAGCAGCCAAGATTTGACAGATGAGCAGTTCTTC
D gene: .; V gene: TRBV9; clone size: .; J gene: TRBJ1-1; CDR3 protein: CASSAQNTEAFF; CDR3 DNA: TGTGCCAGCAGCGCCCAGAACACTGAAGCTTTCTTT
D gene: TRBD1; V gene: TRBV6-5; clone size: .; J gene: TRBJ2-2; CDR3 protein: CASSYATGGVGELFF; CDR3 DNA: TGTGCCAGCAGTTACGCAACAGGGGGAGTGGGGGAGCTGTTTTTT
D gene: .; V gene: TRBV7-9; clone size: .; J gene: TRBJ2-7; CDR3 protein: CASSSAPSTAPGSYEQYF; CDR3 DNA: TGTGCCAGCAGCTCAGCTCCAAGCACCGCACCAGGCTCCTACGAGCAGTACTTC
D gene: .; V gene: TRBV9; clone size: .; J gene: TRBJ2-1; CDR3 protein: CASSVVGGHEQFF; CDR3 DNA: TGTGCCAGCAGCGTAGTCGGGGGTCATGAGCAGTTCTTC
D gene: TRBD1; V gene: TRBV27; clone size: .; J gene: TRBJ2-5; CDR3 protein: CASSFRGQTQYF; CDR3 DNA: TGTGCCAGCAGTTTCAGGGGGCAGACCCAGTACTTC
D gene: .; V gene: TRBV7-3; clone size: .; J gene: TRBJ1-2; CDR3 protein: CASSLREDNYGYTF; CDR3 DNA: TGTGCCAGCAGCTTAAGAGAGGATAACTATGGCTACACCTTC
D gene: .; V gene: TRBV28; clone size: few; J gene: TRBJ1-2; CDR3 protein: CASSIHEKSGYTF; CDR3 DNA: TGTGCCAGCAGTATACATGAAAAAAGTGGCTACACCTTC
D gene: .; V gene: TRBV28; clone size: few; J gene: TRBJ1-4; CDR3 protein: CASSLIGQVDEKLFF; CDR3 DNA: TGTGCCAGCAGTTTAATTGGGCAGGTCGATGAAAAACTGTTTTTT
D gene: .; V gene: TRBV30; clone size: .; J gene: TRBJ1-2; CDR3 protein: CAWEDRLNYGYTF; CDR3 DNA: TGTGCCTGGGAAGACAGGTTGAACTATGGCTACACCTTC
D gene: .; V gene: TRBV30; clone size: .; J gene: TRBJ2-1; CDR3 protein: CAWSGNNEQFF; CDR3 DNA: TGTGCCTGGAGCGGGAACAATGAGCAGTTCTTC
D gene: TRBD1; V gene: TRBV5-6; clone size: .; J gene: TRBJ2-2; CDR3 protein: CASSFGTVHGELFF; CDR3 DNA: TGTGCCAGCAGCTTCGGGACAGTCCACGGGGAGCTGTTTTTT
D gene: .; V gene: TRBV13; clone size: .; J gene: TRBJ2-7; CDR3 protein: CASSFDRSYEQYF; CDR3 DNA: TGTGCCAGCAGCTTCGACAGATCCTACGAGCAGTACTTC
D gene: .; V gene: TRBV30; clone size: .; J gene: TRBJ2-7; CDR3 protein: CAWSTSGTYEQYF; CDR3 DNA: TGTGCCTGGAGTACCAGCGGTACCTACGAGCAGTACTTC
D gene: .; V gene: TRBV30; clone size: few; J gene: TRBJ2-1; CDR3 protein: CAWRLLAGSYNEQFF; CDR3 DNA: TGTGCCTGGAGGCTTCTTGCGGGCTCCTACAATGAGCAGTTCTTC
D gene: .; V gene: TRBV19; clone size: .; J gene: TRBJ2-4; CDR3 protein: CASSTGDRSSRTVYF; CDR3 DNA: TGTGCCAGTAGTACAGGGGACCGATCCAGTAGGACTGTCTACTTC
D gene: .; V gene: TRBV5-1; clone size: .; J gene: TRBJ1-2; CDR3 protein: CASSPRAGEFYGYTF; CDR3 DNA: TGCGCCAGCAGCCCCCGGGCGGGGGAATTTTATGGCTACACCTTC
D gene: TRBD1; V gene: TRBV18; clone size: few; J gene: TRBJ1-1; CDR3 protein: CASSSDRVAAEAFF; CDR3 DNA: TGTGCCAGCTCATCCGACAGGGTAGCAGCCGAAGCTTTCTTT
D gene: TRBD1; V gene: TRBV7-9; clone size: .; J gene: TRBJ1-1; CDR3 protein: CASSLGQENTEAFF; CDR3 DNA: TGTGCCAGCAGCTTGGGACAGGAGAACACTGAAGCTTTCTTT
D gene: .; V gene: TRBV11-3; clone size: .; J gene: TRBJ1-3; CDR3 protein: CASSLGGNTIYF; CDR3 DNA: TGTGCCAGCAGCTTAGGCGGGAACACCATATATTTT
D gene: .; V gene: TRBV6-5; clone size: .; J gene: TRBJ1-2; CDR3 protein: CASSYWQGDGYTF; CDR3 DNA: TGTGCCAGCAGTTACTGGCAGGGCGATGGCTACACCTTC
D gene: .; V gene: TRBV15; clone size: once; J gene: TRBJ2-7; CDR3 protein: CATSRDGLGHEQYF; CDR3 DNA: TGTGCCACCAGCAGAGACGGTTTGGGCCACGAGCAGTACTTC
D gene: .; V gene: TRBV7-9; clone size: once; J gene: TRBJ1-5; CDR3 protein: CASSLVGQRNQPQHF; CDR3 DNA: TGTGCCAGCAGCTTAGTTGGGCAGCGCAATCAGCCCCAGCATTTT
D gene: TRBD1; V gene: TRBV5-8; clone size: .; J gene: TRBJ1-4; CDR3 protein: CASSLGINRGTNEKLFF; CDR3 DNA: TGTGCCAGCAGCTTGGGGATTAACAGGGGAACTAATGAAAAACTGTTTTTT
D gene: TRBD1; V gene: TRBV5-6; clone size: .; J gene: TRBJ1-1; CDR3 protein: CASSLRTGRTEAFF; CDR3 DNA: TGTGCCAGCAGCCTTCGGACAGGGAGGACTGAAGCTTTCTTT
D gene: TRBD1; V gene: TRBV7-9; clone size: .; J gene: TRBJ1-1; CDR3 protein: CASSTRQGAGTEAFF; CDR3 DNA: TGTGCCAGCAGCACCCGACAGGGGGCGGGAACTGAAGCTTTCTTT
D gene: TRBD1; V gene: TRBV7-2; clone size: once; J gene: TRBJ1-3; CDR3 protein: CASSLEGSGRGFGNTIYF; CDR3 DNA: TGTGCCAGCAGCTTAGAAGGTTCTGGCAGGGGGTTTGGAAACACCATATATTTT
D gene: TRBD2; V gene: TRBV5-4; clone size: .; J gene: TRBJ2-3; CDR3 protein: CASSPLAGTSTDTQYF; CDR3 DNA: TGTGCCAGCAGCCCACTAGCGGGGACTAGCACAGATACGCAGTATTTT
D gene: .; V gene: TRBV4-3; clone size: .; J gene: TRBJ1-3; CDR3 protein: CASSLFLFGNTIYF; CDR3 DNA: TGCGCCAGCAGTCTCTTCTTGTTTGGAAACACCATATATTTT
D gene: .; V gene: TRBV19; clone size: once; J gene: TRBJ1-1; CDR3 protein: CASSIDMNTEAFF; CDR3 DNA: TGTGCCAGTAGTATAGACATGAACACTGAAGCTTTCTTT
D gene: TRBD2; V gene: TRBV4-3; clone size: .; J gene: TRBJ2-1; CDR3 protein: CASSQEAGSSYNEQFF; CDR3 DNA: TGCGCCAGCAGCCAGGAAGCGGGGAGCTCCTACAATGAGCAGTTCTTC
D gene: TRBD2; V gene: TRBV6-1; clone size: .; J gene: TRBJ2-7; CDR3 protein: CASSAGGGPYEQYF; CDR3 DNA: TGTGCCAGCAGTGCGGGCGGGGGACCCTACGAGCAGTACTTC
D gene: .; V gene: TRBV6-4; clone size: .; J gene: TRBJ2-7; CDR3 protein: CASIGVGSSYEQYF; CDR3 DNA: TGTGCCAGCATAGGGGTGGGCAGCTCCTACGAGCAGTACTTC